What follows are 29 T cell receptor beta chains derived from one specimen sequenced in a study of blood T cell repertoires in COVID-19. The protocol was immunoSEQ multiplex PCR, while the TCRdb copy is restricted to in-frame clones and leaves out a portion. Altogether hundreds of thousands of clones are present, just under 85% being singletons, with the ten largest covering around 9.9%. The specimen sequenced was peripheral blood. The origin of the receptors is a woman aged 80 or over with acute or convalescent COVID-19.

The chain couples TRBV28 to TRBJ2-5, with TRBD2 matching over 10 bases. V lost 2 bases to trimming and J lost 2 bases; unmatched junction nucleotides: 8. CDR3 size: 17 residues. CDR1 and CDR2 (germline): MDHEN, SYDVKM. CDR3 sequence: CASSLVSSGGLQETQYF. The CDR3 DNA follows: TGTGCCAGCAGTTTAGTTTCTAGCGGGGGTCTACAAGAGACCCAGTACTTC.

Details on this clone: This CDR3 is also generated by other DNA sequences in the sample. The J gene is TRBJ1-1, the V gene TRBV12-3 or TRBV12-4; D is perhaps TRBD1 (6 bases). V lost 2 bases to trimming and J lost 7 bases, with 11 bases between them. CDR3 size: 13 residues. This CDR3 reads CASSLKQGSEAFF. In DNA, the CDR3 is TGTGCCAGCAGTTTAAAACAGGGAAGTGAAGCTTTCTTT.

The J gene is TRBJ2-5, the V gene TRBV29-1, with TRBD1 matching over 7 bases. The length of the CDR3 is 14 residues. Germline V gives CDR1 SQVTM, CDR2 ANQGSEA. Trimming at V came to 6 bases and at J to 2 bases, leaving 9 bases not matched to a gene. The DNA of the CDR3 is TGCAGCGTCTACGCCGGACAGGATCAAGAGACCCAGTACTTC. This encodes CSVYAGQDQETQYF.

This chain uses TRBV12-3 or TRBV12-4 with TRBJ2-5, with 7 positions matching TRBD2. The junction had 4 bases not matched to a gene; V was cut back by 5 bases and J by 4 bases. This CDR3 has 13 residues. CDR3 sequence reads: CASSLGLIETQYF. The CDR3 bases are TGTGCCAGCAGTCTGGGACTAATAGAGACCCAGTACTTC.

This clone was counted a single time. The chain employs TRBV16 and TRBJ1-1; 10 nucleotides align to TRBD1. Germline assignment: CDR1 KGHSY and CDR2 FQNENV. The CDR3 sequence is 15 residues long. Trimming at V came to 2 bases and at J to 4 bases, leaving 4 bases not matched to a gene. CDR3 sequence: CASSQRGQGGTEAFF. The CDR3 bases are TGTGCCAGCAGCCAACGCGGACAGGGGGGCACTGAAGCTTTCTTT. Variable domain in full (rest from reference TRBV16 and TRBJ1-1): GEEVAQTPKHLVRGEGQKAKLYCAPIKGHSYVFWYQQVLKNEFKFLISFQNENVFDETGMPKERFSAKCLPNSPCSLEIQATKLEDSAVYFCASSQRGQGGTEAFFGQGTRLTVV.

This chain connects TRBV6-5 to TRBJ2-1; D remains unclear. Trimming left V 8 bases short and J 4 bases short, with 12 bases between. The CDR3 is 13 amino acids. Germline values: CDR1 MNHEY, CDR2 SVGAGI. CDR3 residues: CASWVAVYNEQFF. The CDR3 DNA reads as TGTGCCAGCTGGGTAGCCGTGTACAATGAGCAGTTCTTC.

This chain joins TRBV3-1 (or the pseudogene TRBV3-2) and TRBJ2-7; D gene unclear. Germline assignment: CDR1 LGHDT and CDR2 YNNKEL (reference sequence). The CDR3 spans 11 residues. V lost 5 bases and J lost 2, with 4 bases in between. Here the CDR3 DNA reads TGTGCCAGCAGCTCTACCTACGAGCAGTACTTC. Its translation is CASSSTYEQYF.

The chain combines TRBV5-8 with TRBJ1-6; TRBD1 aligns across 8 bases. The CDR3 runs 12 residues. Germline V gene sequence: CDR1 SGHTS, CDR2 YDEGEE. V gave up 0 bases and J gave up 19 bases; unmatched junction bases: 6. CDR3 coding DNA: TGTGCCAGCAGCTTGGGTCAGGGGACAGGTCACTTT. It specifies CASSLGQGTGHF.

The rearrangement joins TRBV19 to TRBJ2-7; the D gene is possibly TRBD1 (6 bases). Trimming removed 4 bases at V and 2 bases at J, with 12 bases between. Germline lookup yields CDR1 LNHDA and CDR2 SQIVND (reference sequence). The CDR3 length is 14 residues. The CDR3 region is CASSTRDIAYEQYF. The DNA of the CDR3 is TGTGCCAGTAGTACCCGGGACATCGCCTACGAGCAGTACTTC.

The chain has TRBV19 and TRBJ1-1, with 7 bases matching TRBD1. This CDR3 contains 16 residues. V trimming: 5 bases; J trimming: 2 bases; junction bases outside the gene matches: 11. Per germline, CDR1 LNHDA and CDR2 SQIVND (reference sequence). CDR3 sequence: CASSDALGQINTEAFF. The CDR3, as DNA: TGTGCCAGTAGTGACGCCCTGGGACAGATCAACACTGAAGCTTTCTTT. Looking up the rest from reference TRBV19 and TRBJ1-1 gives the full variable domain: DGGITQSPKYLFRKEGQNVTLSCEQNLNHDAMYWYRQDPGQGLRLIYYSQIVNDFQKGDIAEGYSVSREKKESFPLTVTSAQKNPTAFYLCASSDALGQINTEAFFGQGTRLTVV.

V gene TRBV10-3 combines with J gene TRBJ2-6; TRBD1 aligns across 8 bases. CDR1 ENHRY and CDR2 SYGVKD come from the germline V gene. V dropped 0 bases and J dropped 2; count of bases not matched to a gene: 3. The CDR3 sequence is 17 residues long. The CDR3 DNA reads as TGTGCCATCAGTGAGTCGGCAGGGGGCGCTGGGGCCAACGTCCTGACTTTC. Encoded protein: CAISESAGGAGANVLTF.

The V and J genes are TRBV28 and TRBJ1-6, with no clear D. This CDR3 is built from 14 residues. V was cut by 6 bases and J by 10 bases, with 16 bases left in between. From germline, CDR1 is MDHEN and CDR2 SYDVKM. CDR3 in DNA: TGTGCCAGCAGCTTGGCAACCCGGAGGTCACCCCTCCACTTT. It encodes CASSLATRRSPLHF. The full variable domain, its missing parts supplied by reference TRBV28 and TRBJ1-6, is DVKVTQSSRYLVKRTGEKVFLECVQDMDHENMFWYRQDPGLGLRLIYFSYDVKMKEKGDIPEGYSVSREKKERFSLILESASTNQTSMYLCASSLATRRSPLHFGNGTRLTVT.

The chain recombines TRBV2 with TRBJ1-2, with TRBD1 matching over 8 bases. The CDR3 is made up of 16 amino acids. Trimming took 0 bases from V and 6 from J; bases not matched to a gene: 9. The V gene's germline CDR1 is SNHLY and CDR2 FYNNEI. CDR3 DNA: TGTGCCAGCAGTGAAGCGAGGGCAGGGGGCGCTGATGGCTACACCTTC. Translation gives CASSEARAGGADGYTF.

The CDR3 is CASRYDRGPNYGYTF. CDR3 nucleotide sequence: TGTGCCAGCAGGTACGACAGGGGGCCTAACTATGGCTACACCTTC. The gene calls are TRBV5-6 and TRBJ1-2; 10 bases agree with TRBD1. The CDR3 is 15 residues long. The junction had 4 bases not matched to a gene; V was cut back by 5 bases and J by 0 bases. From germline, CDR1 is SGHDT and CDR2 YYEEEE.

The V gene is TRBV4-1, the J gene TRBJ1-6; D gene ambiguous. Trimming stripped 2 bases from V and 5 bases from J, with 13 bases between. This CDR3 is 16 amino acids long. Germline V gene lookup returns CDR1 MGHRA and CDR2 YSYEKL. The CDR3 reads CASSQPGRTNNSPLHF. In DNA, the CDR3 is TGCGCCAGCAGCCAACCGGGGAGAACAAATAATTCACCCCTCCACTTT.

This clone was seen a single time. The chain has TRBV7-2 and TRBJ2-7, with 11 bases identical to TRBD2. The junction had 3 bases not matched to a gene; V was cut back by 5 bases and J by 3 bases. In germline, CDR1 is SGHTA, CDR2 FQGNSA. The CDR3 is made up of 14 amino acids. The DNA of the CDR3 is TGTGCCAGCAGCATCACTAGCGGGGGCTACGAGCAGTACTTC. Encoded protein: CASSITSGGYEQYF.

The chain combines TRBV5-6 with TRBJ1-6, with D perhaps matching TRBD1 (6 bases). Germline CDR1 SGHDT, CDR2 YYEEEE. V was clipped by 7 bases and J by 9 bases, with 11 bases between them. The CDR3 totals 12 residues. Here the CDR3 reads CASEGVVSPLHF. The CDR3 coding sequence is TGTGCCAGCGAGGGGGTTGTTTCACCCCTCCACTTT.

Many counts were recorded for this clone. The CDR3 sequence: CASSLSGGTYNEQFF. The CDR3 DNA is TGTGCCAGCAGTTTAAGCGGGGGCACCTACAATGAGCAGTTCTTC. This chain links TRBV27 with TRBJ2-1; 8 bases match TRBD2. Germline loops: CDR1 MNHEY, CDR2 SMNVEV (reference sequence). V was clipped by 2 bases and J by 2 bases; unmatched bases: 2. There are 15 residues in the CDR3.

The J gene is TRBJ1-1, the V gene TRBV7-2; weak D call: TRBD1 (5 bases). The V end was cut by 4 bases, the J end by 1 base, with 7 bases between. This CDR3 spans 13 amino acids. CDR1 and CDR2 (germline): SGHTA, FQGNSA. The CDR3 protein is CASSSGGNTEAFF. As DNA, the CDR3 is TGTGCCAGCAGCTCCGGGGGGAACACTGAAGCTTTCTTT.

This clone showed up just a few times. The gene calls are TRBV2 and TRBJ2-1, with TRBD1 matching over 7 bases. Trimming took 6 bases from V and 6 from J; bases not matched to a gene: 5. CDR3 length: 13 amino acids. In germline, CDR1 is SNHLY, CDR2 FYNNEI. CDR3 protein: CASSQGQTNEQFF. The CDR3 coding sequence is TGTGCCAGCAGCCAGGGACAGACCAATGAGCAGTTCTTC.

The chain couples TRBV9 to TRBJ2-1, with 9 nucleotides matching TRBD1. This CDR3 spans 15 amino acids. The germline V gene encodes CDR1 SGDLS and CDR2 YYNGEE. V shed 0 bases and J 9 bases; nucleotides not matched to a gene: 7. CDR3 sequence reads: CASSVVGTGLGEQFF. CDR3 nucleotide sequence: TGTGCCAGCAGCGTAGTTGGGACAGGGCTTGGTGAGCAGTTCTTC.

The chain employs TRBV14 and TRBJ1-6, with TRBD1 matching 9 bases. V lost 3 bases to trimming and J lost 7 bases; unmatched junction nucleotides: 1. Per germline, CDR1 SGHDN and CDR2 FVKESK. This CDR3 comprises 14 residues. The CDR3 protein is CASSQGQGNSPLHF. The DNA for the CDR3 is TGTGCCAGCAGCCAGGGACAGGGCAATTCACCCCTCCACTTT.

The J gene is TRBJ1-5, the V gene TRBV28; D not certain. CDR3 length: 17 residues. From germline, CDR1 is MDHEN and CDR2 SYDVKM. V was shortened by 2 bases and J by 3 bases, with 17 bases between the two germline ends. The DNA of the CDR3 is TGTGCCAGCAGTTTAGCTCCCCGAGTCCAATTCAATCAGCCCCAGCATTTT. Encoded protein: CASSLAPRVQFNQPQHF.

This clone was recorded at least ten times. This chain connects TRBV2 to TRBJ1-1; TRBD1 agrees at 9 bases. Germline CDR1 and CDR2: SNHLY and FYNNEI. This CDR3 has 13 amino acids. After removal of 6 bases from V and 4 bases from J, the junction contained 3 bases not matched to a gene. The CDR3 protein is CASSLGQGTEAFF. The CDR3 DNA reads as TGTGCCAGCAGCTTGGGACAGGGCACTGAAGCTTTCTTT.

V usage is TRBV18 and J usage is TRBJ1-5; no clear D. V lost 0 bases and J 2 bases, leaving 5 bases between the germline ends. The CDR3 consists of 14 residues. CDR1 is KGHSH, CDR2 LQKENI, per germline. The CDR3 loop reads CASSPPPGNQPQHF. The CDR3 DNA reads TGTGCCAGCTCACCACCGCCGGGCAATCAGCCCCAGCATTTT.

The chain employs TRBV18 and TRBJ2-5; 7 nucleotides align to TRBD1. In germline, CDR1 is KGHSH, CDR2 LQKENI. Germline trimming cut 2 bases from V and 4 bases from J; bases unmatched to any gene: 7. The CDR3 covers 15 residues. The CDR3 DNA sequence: TGTGCCAGCTCACCAAAGGGGGCCCAAGTAGAGACCCAGTACTTC. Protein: CASSPKGAQVETQYF.

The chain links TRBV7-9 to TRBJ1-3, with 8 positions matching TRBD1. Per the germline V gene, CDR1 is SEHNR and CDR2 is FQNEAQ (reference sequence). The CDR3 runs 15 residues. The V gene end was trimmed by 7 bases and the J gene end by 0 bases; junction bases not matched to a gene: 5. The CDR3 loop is CASTLTGGSGNTIYF. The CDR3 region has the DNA TGTGCCAGCACCCTAACAGGGGGCTCTGGAAACACCATATATTTT.

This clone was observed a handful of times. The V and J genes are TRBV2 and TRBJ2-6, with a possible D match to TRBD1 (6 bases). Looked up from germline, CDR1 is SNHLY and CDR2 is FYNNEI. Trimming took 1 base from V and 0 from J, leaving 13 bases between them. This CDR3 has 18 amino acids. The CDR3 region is CASSEVGTLLSGANVLTF. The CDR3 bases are TGTGCCAGCAGTGAAGTGGGGACACTACTCTCTGGGGCCAACGTCCTGACTTTC.

The CDR3 protein is CASSPLEGGRADTQYF. CDR3 coding DNA: TGTGCCAGCAGCCCATTGGAAGGGGGCCGCGCAGATACGCAGTATTTT. This chain links TRBV14 with TRBJ2-3; 7 bases are shared with TRBD1. Germline V lookup: CDR1 SGHDN, CDR2 FVKESK. V was clipped by 4 bases and J by 4 bases; unmatched bases: 11. This CDR3 region has 16 residues.